These 11 T cell receptor beta chains were all obtained from the same sample, sequenced in a study of T-cell reconstitution after alpha-beta-depleted transplantation in children (dated by TCRdb to the mid-2010s). The library was obtained by PCR. For sequencing, an Illumina HiSeq 2500 was employed. TCR library preparation used molecular barcoding, with unique molecular identifiers applied to normalize quantification of the TCRbeta repertoire. The public reads were reanalyzed by TCRdb: fastp trimming at Q25, MiXCR alignment, in-frame beta chains only. Rows are combined by CDR3 protein, so each entry shows the most common genes and DNA. The sample contains approximately 290,000 distinct CDR3 sequences, approximately 10% of them found a single time. The top ten clones comprise 23% of the sample. According to the study, the label for this sample's treatment or condition signals: allogeneic hematopoietic cell transplantation with graft depleted of TCRalphabeta T cells and CD19 B cells.

The sequencing here drew on peripheral blood, taken 180 days after TCRalphabeta/CD19-depleted stem cell transplant. These TCRs come from a male patient between 2 and 15 years old who had a stem cell transplant for chronic granulomatous disease, so the T cells may come from the graft donor.

This clonotype was recorded many times. The J gene is TRBJ2-1, the V gene TRBV5-1; possible D gene TRBD1, 5 bases. CDR1 is SGHRS, CDR2 YFSETQ, per germline. There are 16 residues in the CDR3. V was clipped by 0 bases and J by 3 bases, with 13 bases between them. The CDR3: CASSLVTGEIYNEQFF. Written as DNA, the CDR3 is TGCGCCAGCAGCTTGGTTACAGGAGAGATCTACAATGAGCAGTTCTTC.

This clonotype was found many times. The CDR3 loop reads CSARNWGPGWRNEQFF. CDR3 DNA sequence: TGCAGTGCTAGGAATTGGGGACCAGGCTGGAGGAATGAGCAGTTCTTC. The rearrangement uses TRBV20-1 and TRBJ2-1; D assignment may be TRBD1 or TRBD2 (5 bases each). This CDR3 is 16 amino acids long. Trimming left V 3 bases short and J 7 bases short, with 22 bases between. Germline loops: CDR1 DFQATT, CDR2 SNEGSKA (reference sequence).

Remarks on this clonotype: This is likely a read error, given that the CDR3 carries no conserved phenylalanine or tryptophan at its end. The DNA is omitted, as the CDR3 cannot be located on it reliably, and the CDR3 follows TCRdb's listing. The chain uses TRBV4-2 and TRBJ2-1; no check of the table's D call, TRBD2, against the DNA was made. The CDR3 is 12 amino acids long, termini counted. Germline V CDR1 and CDR2: LGHNA, YNFKEQ. The CDR3 loop reads CASSPGVLAGSS.

This clonotype has at least ten counts. V usage is TRBV6-5 and J usage is TRBJ2-7, with TRBD1 matching over 7 bases. The junction had 7 bases not matched to a gene; V was cut back by 5 bases and J by 3 bases. Germline-derived CDR1 and CDR2 are MNHEY and SVGAGI. CDR3 size: 14 residues. Here the CDR3 reads CASSHGDRVYEQYF. CDR3 DNA: TGTGCCAGCAGTCACGGAGACAGGGTCTACGAGCAGTACTTC.

This clonotype was found many times. The V gene is TRBV3-1, the J gene TRBJ2-7; 10 positions agree with TRBD2. The CDR3 loop spans 16 amino acids. After removal of 7 bases from V and 1 base from J, the junction contained 10 bases not matched to a gene. Per the germline V gene, CDR1 is LGHDT and CDR2 is YNNKEL (reference sequence). DNA of the CDR3: TGTGCCAGCACCCCGGGGATACTAGCGGGATCCTACGAGCAGTACTTC. Its translation: CASTPGILAGSYEQYF.

The table lists this clonotype with many counts. The chain recombines TRBV7-2 with TRBJ2-3, with D tentatively TRBD1 (6 bases). CDR3 length equals 14 residues. Germline assignment: CDR1 SGHTA and CDR2 FQGNSA. V lost 4 bases to trimming and J lost 1 base, with 9 bases between them. CDR3 in amino acids: CASSSDSGTDTQYF. The CDR3 coding sequence is TGTGCCAGCAGCTCGGACAGTGGCACAGATACGCAGTATTTT.

This sequence joins TRBV6-2 or TRBV6-3 and TRBJ1-5, with D tentatively TRBD1 (6 bases). The end of the DNA aligns better with TRBJ2-3, so the J call may be wrong. Germline values: CDR1 MNHEY, CDR2 SVGEGT. The CDR3 sequence is 15 residues long. CDR3 in amino acids: CASSYVSDSNQPQYF. As DNA, the CDR3 is TGTGCCAGCAGTTACGTATCGGACAGCAATCAGCCCCAGTATTTT.

Ten or more counts support this clonotype. The chain combines TRBV7-8 with TRBJ2-2; 7 nucleotides match TRBD2. Germline V gene data show CDR1 as SGHVS and CDR2 as FQNEAQ. The CDR3 contains 16 residues. The V and J ends lost 2 bases and 4 bases, in that order; junction bases with no gene match: 7. CDR3 region: CASSLSEGGPTGELFF. The DNA for the CDR3 is TGTGCCAGCAGCTTATCGGAGGGAGGGCCCACCGGGGAGCTGTTTTTT.

At least ten counts were recorded for this clonotype. V gene TRBV7-2 combines with J gene TRBJ2-3; 12 bases are a match to TRBD2. Germline trimming cut 1 base from V and 4 bases from J; bases unmatched to any gene: 0. Germline V gives CDR1 SGHTA, CDR2 FQGNSA. This CDR3 is 15 amino acids long. CDR3 DNA sequence: TGTGCCAGCAGCTTAGGGACTAGCGGGGCAGATACGCAGTATTTT. This translates into CASSLGTSGADTQYF.

This clonotype was seen repeatedly, ten times or more. The rearrangement joins TRBV20-1 to TRBJ2-1; 11 bases are a match to TRBD2. This CDR3 comprises 16 residues. With V trimmed by 4 bases and J by 3 bases, 8 bases remained unmatched. Germline CDR1 and CDR2: DFQATT and SNEGSKA (reference sequence). The chain's CDR3 is CSATFSGRADYNEQFF. In nucleotides, the CDR3 is TGCAGTGCTACGTTTAGCGGGAGGGCCGACTACAATGAGCAGTTCTTC.

CDR3 in DNA: TGTGCCAGCAGCCAAGATTTGGCCCGGGAGCTGTTTTTT. Translation: CASSQDLARELFF. J is TRBJ2-2 and V is TRBV14; D remains ambiguous. Per the germline V gene, CDR1 is SGHDN and CDR2 is FVKESK. This CDR3 has 13 amino acids. The germline V and J ends were trimmed by 0 bases and 9 bases, with 8 bases remaining between them.